The sequence of this TCR beta chain was determined in a study of CD8 T cells in Susac syndrome. Reverse transcription of about 0.45 to 1 ug RNA was carried out with random hexamers. In TCRdb, the immunoSEQ multiplex PCR reads were re-called with MiXCR into one record per CDR3 protein. This table holds about 200,000 distinct CDR3 sequences, around 90% found once. Remarks on this clonotype: Its antigen is unknown.

Study results and limitations: It was acknowledged by the study that relatively few individuals were included in its TCR sequencing and HLA analysis.

The CDR3 has 17 amino acids. The germline V gene has CDR1 PRHDT and CDR2 FYEKMQ (reference sequence). After removal of 4 bases from V and 0 bases from J, the junction contained 7 bases not matched to a gene. V and J are TRBV13 and TRBJ2-3; TRBD2 matches 10 bases. What was sequenced was CD4+ T cells from PBMCs. The sequence was obtained from a human donor with Susac syndrome. The DNA of the CDR3 is TGTGCCAGCAGCTCGACGGGACTAGCGTTTAGCACAGATACGCAGTATTTT. Residues: CASSSTGLAFSTDTQYF.